A single sample gave rise to the 2 T cell receptor beta chains below, sequenced in a study of T-cell memory formation after mild COVID-19. One entry per CDR3 protein results from TCRdb running MiXCR on the 5' RACE reads. Of 380,000 or so distinct CDR3 sequences listed, roughly 14% are singletons. The sequenced material came from PBMCs or a T cell subset sorted from them (not recorded which). The source is a man between 18 and 35 years old who had mild COVID-19 (a few samples of this study predate the infection). Cell type and time point are not known.

The chain carries TRBV9 and TRBJ2-1; 9 bases are shared with TRBD1. The germline CDR1 and CDR2 sequences are SGDLS and YYNGEE. The CDR3 is 16 residues long. The V segment lost 3 bases and the J segment 7 bases; nucleotides outside the gene matches: 11. The CDR3 protein is CASSAAPGTGSNEQFF. CDR3 DNA sequence: TGTGCCAGCAGCGCAGCCCCCGGGACAGGGTCTAATGAGCAGTTCTTC.

This clonotype was detected a few times. The chain couples TRBV28 to TRBJ2-5; D call uncertain. This CDR3 region has 13 residues. Trimming left V 6 bases short and J 9 bases short, with 17 bases between. Germline CDR1 is MDHEN and CDR2 is SYDVKM. CDR3 residues: CASSLDPVTAQYF. The CDR3 DNA sequence: TGTGCCAGCAGCCTGGACCCGGTTACGGCCCAGTACTTC.